This is a list of T cell receptor beta chains from one sample in a study of T cell changes during pregnancy in multiple sclerosis. Using immunoSEQ multiplex PCR, the repertoire was profiled, and TCRdb retains in-frame clones only, with some absent. The sample carries 79,000 or so clones, around 93% recorded once. Sequences were derived from peripheral blood, sampled in the first trimester of pregnancy. Receptors were obtained from a female donor in good health, enrolled as a control in a pregnancy study. The CDR3 runs from the conserved cysteine through the conserved F or W. Fields, in order: J gene, V gene, CDR3 protein.

TRBJ2-7 TRBV20-1 CSASDSYEQYF
TRBJ2-7 TRBV6-1 CASRGAGIYEQYF
TRBJ1-5 TRBV7-8 CASNGGGNQPQHF
TRBJ2-1 TRBV2 CASSRGQVGNEQFF
TRBJ2-1 TRBV5-1 CASSLDVRGTGTYNEQFF
TRBJ1-5 TRBV4-2 CASSQAPSAPAGNQPQHF
TRBJ2-2 TRBV19 CASSDRAGTGELFF
TRBJ2-5 TRBV29-1 CSVRRGYRQETQYF
TRBJ1-6 TRBV15 CATSRDRSYNSPLHF
TRBJ2-5 TRBV7-9 CASSPNAGGQETQYF
TRBJ2-7 TRBV15 CATSREGRGAYEQYF
TRBJ2-2 TRBV9 CASSVGLAGELFF
TRBJ2-7 TRBV19 CASTTGPQLSYEQYF
TRBJ1-1 TRBV5-4 CASSSLSGMNTEAFF
TRBJ1-4 TRBV18 CASHRQGMSEKLFF
TRBJ1-6 TRBV19 CASSISPNNSPLHF
TRBJ2-7 TRBV18 CASSPPQGRGTYEQYF
TRBJ1-1 TRBV5-4 CASSLQDREAFF
TRBJ1-5 TRBV4-1 CASSPWTGGNQPQHF
TRBJ1-2 TRBV18 CASSEMTGGSYTF
TRBJ1-1 TRBV6-1 CASTPNRQFSAAFF
TRBJ1-4 TRBV6-6 CASSYMGTATNEKLFF
TRBJ2-5 TRBV7-2 CASSLQGSLFGETQYF
TRBJ2-7 TRBV5-1 CASSLDRGGEQYF
TRBJ2-1 TRBV4-3 CASSRRTNDEQFF
TRBJ2-5 TRBV5-4 CASRPGLAGQETQYF
TRBJ2-3 TRBV12-5 CASGLAPGTGGTDTQYF
TRBJ2-2 TRBV11-3 CASQGNTGELFF
TRBJ2-3 TRBV28 CASSLWIQGTDTQYF
TRBJ1-1 TRBV7-2 CASSDFIREAFF
TRBJ2-7 TRBV18 CASSPLDSYEQYF
TRBJ2-6 TRBV19 CASSILGSGANVLTF
TRBJ1-4 TRBV6-1 CASGQDATNEKLFF
TRBJ2-2 TRBV7-2 CASSPRGGTGELFF
TRBJ2-2 TRBV9 CASSVISGNTGELFF
TRBJ1-1 TRBV4-1 CASSTTGVGTEAFF
TRBJ1-5 TRBV27 CASSSGVGNQPQHF
TRBJ2-4 TRBV11-1 CASSLGEGAGNIQYF
TRBJ1-1 TRBV5-1 CASSPGGGITEAFF
TRBJ1-1 TRBV7-9 CASSPETGGTEAFF
TRBJ1-2 TRBV5-4 CASSLQGTGGFYGYTF
TRBJ1-2 TRBV27 CASTAGTGRSGYTF
TRBJ1-1 TRBV2 CASSGRAIAFF
TRBJ1-6 TRBV5-6 CASSSISRAYNSPLHF
TRBJ2-5 TRBV7-2 CASSLGLAGGRETQYF
TRBJ1-5 TRBV30 CAWSVATGNQPQHF
TRBJ2-7 TRBV7-2 CASSLGRSYEQYF
TRBJ2-7 TRBV5-1 CASSIPGTLYEQYF
TRBJ1-4 TRBV4-3 CASSQSTGTGREKLFF
TRBJ1-5 TRBV28 CASRRTGGQPQHF
TRBJ2-3 TRBV6-5 CASSSDSRTDTQYF
TRBJ2-5 TRBV5-5 CASSFELAVETQYF
TRBJ1-6 TRBV11-2 CASTRTESSYNSPLHF
TRBJ2-1 TRBV28 CASSFREQFF
TRBJ2-2 TRBV7-6 CASSLVWAAGELFF
TRBJ2-1 TRBV7-9 CASSLQGADEQFF